This T cell receptor (beta chain) was captured by sequencing in a study of cytomegalovirus exposure and HLA in healthy donors. Study background: Tens of millions of unique TCRs from HLA-typed donors made up an early data release. General study points: Serostatus for CMV was the only available immune exposure information. Common viral pathogens seemed, in a later analysis, to connect with several of the most significant clusters. In an earlier analysis, most TCR beta V segments were productive about 87% or about 30% of the time.

The PCR had 60 Vbeta and 13 Jbeta primers. Data came from immunoSEQ multiplex PCR; TCRdb stores just in-frame clones and leaves some out. This sample carries more than 120,000 clones, roughly 74% of them seen once, and the ten largest clones take roughly 6.2%. CDR1 is MDHEN and CDR2 is SYDVKM in the germline V gene. The CDR3 runs to 14 residues. The V segment lost 3 bases and the J segment 3 bases; nucleotides outside the gene matches: 1. This clone was detected only once. Its target is unknown. The receptor was derived from a middle-aged woman in good health and CMV-seropositive. The sequencing sample was made of PBMCs. The chain carries TRBV28 and TRBJ2-7; 11 bases are a match to TRBD2. CDR3 DNA: TGTGCCAGCAGTTTCGGGACTAGCGGCTACGAGCAGTACTTC. It encodes CASSFGTSGYEQYF.